This TCR beta chain was profiled in a study of CD8+ T cells in alopecia areata. A note on this clone: Genes and germline are mouse. The sequenced fragment ends 4 residues before the CDR3 boundary, so the rest is inferred from the germline J gene.

Reverse transcription of extracted RNA yielded cDNA, which provided the sequencing template. The method was immunoSEQ multiplex PCR; TCRdb's version includes in-frame clones alone and lacks a portion of them. The profile covers around 110,000 clones, none occurring a single time. Germline V CDR1 and CDR2: SGHSA, FRNQAP. This CDR3 has 15 residues. The source material was lesional skin. The origin of this receptor is a C3H/HeJ mouse with alopecia areata. The mice in this strain carry MHC haplotype H2-k. The chain recombines TRBV16 with TRBJ2-5; D is possibly TRBD2 (7 bases). The DNA read from the CDR3 is TGTGCAAGCAGCTTAGTACCTGGGGGCGAAGAC. It is translated as CASSLVPGGED. The full CDR3 protein reads CASSLVPGGEDTQYF.